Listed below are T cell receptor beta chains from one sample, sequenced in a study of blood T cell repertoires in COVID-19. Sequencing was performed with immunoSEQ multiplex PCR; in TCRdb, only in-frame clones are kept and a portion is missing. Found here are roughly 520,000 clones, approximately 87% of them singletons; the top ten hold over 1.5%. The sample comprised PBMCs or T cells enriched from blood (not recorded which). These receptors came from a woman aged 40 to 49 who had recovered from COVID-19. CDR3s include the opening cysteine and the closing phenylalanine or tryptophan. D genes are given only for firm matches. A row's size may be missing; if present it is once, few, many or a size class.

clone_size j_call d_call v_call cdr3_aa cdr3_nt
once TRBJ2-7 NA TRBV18 CASSPLTGPYEQYF TGTGCCAGCTCACCGTTGACAGGCCCCTACGAGCAGTACTTC
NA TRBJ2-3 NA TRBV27 CASSFRSRPDTDTQYF TGTGCCAGCAGTTTTCGGTCGCGGCCGGACACAGATACGCAGTATTTT
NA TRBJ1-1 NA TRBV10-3 CAISAFGEGNTEAFF TGTGCCATCAGTGCGTTCGGGGAAGGGAACACTGAAGCTTTCTTT
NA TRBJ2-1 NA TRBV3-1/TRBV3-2 CASSHEDGLTNEQFF TGTGCCAGCAGCCACGAGGACGGACTAACCAATGAGCAGTTCTTC
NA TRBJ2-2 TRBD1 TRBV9 CASSVVGTGISIGELFF TGTGCCAGCAGCGTAGTAGGGACAGGGATCTCCATCGGGGAGCTGTTTTTT
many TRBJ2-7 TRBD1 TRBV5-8 CASSTYRGMVYEQYF TGTGCCAGCAGCACCTACAGGGGAATGGTCTACGAGCAGTACTTC
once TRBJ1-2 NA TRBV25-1 CASSETGHGYTF TGTGCCAGCAGTGAAACAGGACATGGCTACACCTTC
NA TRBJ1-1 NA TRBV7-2 CASSLGRNTEAFF TGTGCCAGCAGCTTAGGCAGGAACACTGAAGCTTTCTTT
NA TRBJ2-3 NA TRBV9 CASSASEYTDTQYF TGTGCCAGCAGCGCTAGCGAATACACAGATACGCAGTATTTT
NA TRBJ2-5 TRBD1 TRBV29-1 CSARTGKETQYF TGCAGCGCTCGGACAGGGAAAGAGACCCAGTACTTC
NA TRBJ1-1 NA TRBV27 CASSSGSNTEAFF TGTGCCAGCAGTTCGGGGTCTAACACTGAAGCTTTCTTT
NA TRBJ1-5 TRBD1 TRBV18 CASSPSTGYSNQPQHF TGTGCCAGCTCACCCTCGACAGGGTATAGCAATCAGCCCCAGCATTTT
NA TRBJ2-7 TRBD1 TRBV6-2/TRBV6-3 CASSYSTGLGEQYF TGTGCCAGCAGTTACTCGACAGGGCTTGGCGAGCAGTACTTC
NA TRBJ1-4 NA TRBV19 CASSPGNEKLFF TGTGCCAGTAGTCCCGGGAATGAAAAACTGTTTTTT
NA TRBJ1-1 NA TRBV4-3 CASSQEPGSTEAFF TGCGCCAGCAGCCAAGAACCGGGGTCCACTGAAGCTTTCTTT
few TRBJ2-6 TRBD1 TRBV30 CARQQGAQAGANVLTF TGTGCCCGCCAACAGGGGGCGCAAGCTGGGGCCAACGTCCTGACTTTC
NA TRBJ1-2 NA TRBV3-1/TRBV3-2 CASSQDHRATGYTF TGTGCCAGCAGCCAAGATCACAGGGCCACTGGCTACACCTTC
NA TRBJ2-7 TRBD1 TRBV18 CASSPLTGQGTVEQYF TGTGCCAGCTCACCCCTCACTGGACAGGGGACCGTCGAGCAGTACTTC
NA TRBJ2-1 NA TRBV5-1 CASSQLPSSSYNEQFF TGCGCCAGCAGCCAACTACCTTCCAGCTCCTACAATGAGCAGTTCTTC
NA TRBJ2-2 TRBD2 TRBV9 CASSVEGGRATGELFF TGTGCCAGCAGCGTAGAGGGCGGGAGGGCCACCGGGGAGCTGTTTTTT
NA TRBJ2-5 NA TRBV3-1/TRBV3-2 CASSQERGSETQYF TGTGCCAGCAGCCAAGAGCGCGGGTCAGAGACCCAGTACTTC
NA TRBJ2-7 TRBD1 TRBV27 CASIDIRDRSYEQYF TGTGCCAGCATCGATATTCGGGACAGGAGCTACGAGCAGTACTTC
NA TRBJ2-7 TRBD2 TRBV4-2 CASSQVSGSRYEQYF TGTGCCAGCAGCCAAGTTAGCGGGAGTAGATACGAGCAGTACTTC
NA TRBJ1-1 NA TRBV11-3 CASSRQAAVGTEAFF TGTGCCAGCAGTCGACAGGCAGCGGTCGGCACTGAAGCTTTCTTT
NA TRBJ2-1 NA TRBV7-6 CASSSELSSYNEQFF TGTGCCAGCAGTAGCGAGCTCAGCTCCTACAATGAGCAGTTCTTC
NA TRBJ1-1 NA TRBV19 CASSIRAGGKNTEAFF TGTGCCAGTAGTATCCGCGCCGGAGGGAAGAACACTGAAGCTTTCTTT
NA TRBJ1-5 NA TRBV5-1 CASSSTGNQPQHF TGCGCCAGCAGCTCCACAGGGAATCAGCCCCAGCATTTT
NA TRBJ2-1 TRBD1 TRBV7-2 CASSLGGGQGQFF TGTGCCAGCAGCTTAGGGGGCGGACAGGGGCAATTCTTC
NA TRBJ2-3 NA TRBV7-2 CASSSRQSTDTQYF TGTGCCAGCAGCTCCAGACAGAGCACAGATACGCAGTATTTT